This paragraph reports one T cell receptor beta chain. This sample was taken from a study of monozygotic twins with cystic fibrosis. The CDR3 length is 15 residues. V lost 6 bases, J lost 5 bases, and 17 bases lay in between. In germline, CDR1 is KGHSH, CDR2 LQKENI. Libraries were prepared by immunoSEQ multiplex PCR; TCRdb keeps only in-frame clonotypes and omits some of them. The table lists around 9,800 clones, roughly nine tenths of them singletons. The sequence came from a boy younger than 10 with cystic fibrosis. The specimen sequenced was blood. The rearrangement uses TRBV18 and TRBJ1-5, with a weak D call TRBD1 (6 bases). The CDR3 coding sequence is TGTGCCAGCTCCCCCACTACAGGGTCTGATCAGCCCCAGCATTTT. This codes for CASSPTTGSDQPQHF.